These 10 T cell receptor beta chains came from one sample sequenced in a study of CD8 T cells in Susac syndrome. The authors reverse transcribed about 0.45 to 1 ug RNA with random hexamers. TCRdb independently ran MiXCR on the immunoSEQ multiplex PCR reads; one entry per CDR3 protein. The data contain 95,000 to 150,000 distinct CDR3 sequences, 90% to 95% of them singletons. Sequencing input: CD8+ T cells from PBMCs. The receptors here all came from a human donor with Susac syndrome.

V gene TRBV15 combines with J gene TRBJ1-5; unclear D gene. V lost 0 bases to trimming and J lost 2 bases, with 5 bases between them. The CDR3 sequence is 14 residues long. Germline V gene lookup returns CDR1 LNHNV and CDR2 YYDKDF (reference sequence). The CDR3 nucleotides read TGTGCCACCAGCAGAGACATGGGCAATCAGCCCCAGCATTTT. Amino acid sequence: CATSRDMGNQPQHF.

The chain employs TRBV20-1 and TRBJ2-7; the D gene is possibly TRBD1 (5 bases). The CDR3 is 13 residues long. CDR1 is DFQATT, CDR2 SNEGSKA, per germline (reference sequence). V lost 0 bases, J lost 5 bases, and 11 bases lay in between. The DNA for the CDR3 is TGCAGTGCTAGAGATGTGCAGGGCCACGAGCAGTACTTC. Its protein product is CSARDVQGHEQYF.

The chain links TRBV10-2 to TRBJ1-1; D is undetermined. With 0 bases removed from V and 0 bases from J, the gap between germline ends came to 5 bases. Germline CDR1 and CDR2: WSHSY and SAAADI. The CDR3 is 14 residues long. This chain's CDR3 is CASSESRLNTEAFF. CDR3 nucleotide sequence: TGCGCCAGCAGTGAGTCCAGGTTGAACACTGAAGCTTTCTTT.

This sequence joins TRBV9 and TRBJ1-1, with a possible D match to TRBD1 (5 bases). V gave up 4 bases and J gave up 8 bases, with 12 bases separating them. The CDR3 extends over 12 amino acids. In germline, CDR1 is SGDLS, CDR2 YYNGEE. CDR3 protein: CASSPWGGEAFF. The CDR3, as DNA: TGTGCCAGCAGCCCCTGGGGGGGAGAAGCTTTCTTT. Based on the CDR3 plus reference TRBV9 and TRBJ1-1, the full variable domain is DSGVTQTPKHLITATGQRVTLRCSPRSGDLSVYWYQQSLDQGLQFLIQYYNGEERAKGNILERFSAQQFPDLHSELNLSSLELGDSALYFCASSPWGGEAFFGQGTRLTVV.

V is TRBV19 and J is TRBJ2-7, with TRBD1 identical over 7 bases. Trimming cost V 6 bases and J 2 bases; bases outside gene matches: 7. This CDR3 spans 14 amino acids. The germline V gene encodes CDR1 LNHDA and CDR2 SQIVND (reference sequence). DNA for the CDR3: TGTGCCAGTAGCCGGGACAGCCGCCCCTACGAGCAGTACTTC. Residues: CASSRDSRPYEQYF.

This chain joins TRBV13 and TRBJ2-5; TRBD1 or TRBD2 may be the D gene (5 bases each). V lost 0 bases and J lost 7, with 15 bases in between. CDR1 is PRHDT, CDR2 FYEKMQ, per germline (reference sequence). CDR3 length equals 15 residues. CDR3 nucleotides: TGTGCCAGCAGCTTAGGAGGTAGCGAGGGGAGGACCCAGTACTTC. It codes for CASSLGGSEGRTQYF.

This CDR3 reads CASRSQGRSNQPQHF. DNA for the CDR3: TGTGCCAGCAGATCACAGGGTCGGAGCAATCAGCCCCAGCATTTT. The V call is TRBV28, the J call TRBJ1-5, with D maybe TRBD1 (6 bases). CDR1 MDHEN and CDR2 SYDVKM come from the germline V gene. The CDR3 length is 15 residues. Between the trimmed V and J ends, which lost 6 bases and 1 base, there was a span of 13 bases.

The CDR3 nucleotides are TGTGCCAGCAGCCAAGACCCGAGGTCTAATTCACCCCTCCACTTT. This gives the protein CASSQDPRSNSPLHF. The chain recombines TRBV7-6 with TRBJ1-6, with D unresolved. This CDR3 contains 15 residues. The germline CDR1 and CDR2 sequences are SGHVS and FNYEAQ. Trimming pared 5 bases from V and 6 bases from J, leaving 14 bases between.

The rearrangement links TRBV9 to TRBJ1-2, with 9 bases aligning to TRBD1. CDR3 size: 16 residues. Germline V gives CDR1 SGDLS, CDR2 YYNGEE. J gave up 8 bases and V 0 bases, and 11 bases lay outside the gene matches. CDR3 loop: CASSVGFEDRGRGYTF. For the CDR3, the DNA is TGTGCCAGCAGCGTAGGCTTTGAGGACAGGGGTCGCGGCTACACCTTC.

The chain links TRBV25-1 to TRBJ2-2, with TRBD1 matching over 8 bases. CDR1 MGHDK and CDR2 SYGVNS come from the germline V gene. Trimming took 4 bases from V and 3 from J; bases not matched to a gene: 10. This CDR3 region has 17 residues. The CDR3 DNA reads TGTGCCAGCAGTGCCTTGGACAGGGTAGGGGACACCGGGGAGCTGTTTTTT. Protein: CASSALDRVGDTGELFF. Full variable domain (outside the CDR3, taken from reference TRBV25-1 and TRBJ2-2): EADIYQTPRYLVIGTGKKITLECSQTMGHDKMYWYQQDPGMELHLIHYSYGVNSTEKGDLSSESTVSRIRTEHFPLTLESARPSHTSQYLCASSALDRVGDTGELFFGEGSRLTVL.